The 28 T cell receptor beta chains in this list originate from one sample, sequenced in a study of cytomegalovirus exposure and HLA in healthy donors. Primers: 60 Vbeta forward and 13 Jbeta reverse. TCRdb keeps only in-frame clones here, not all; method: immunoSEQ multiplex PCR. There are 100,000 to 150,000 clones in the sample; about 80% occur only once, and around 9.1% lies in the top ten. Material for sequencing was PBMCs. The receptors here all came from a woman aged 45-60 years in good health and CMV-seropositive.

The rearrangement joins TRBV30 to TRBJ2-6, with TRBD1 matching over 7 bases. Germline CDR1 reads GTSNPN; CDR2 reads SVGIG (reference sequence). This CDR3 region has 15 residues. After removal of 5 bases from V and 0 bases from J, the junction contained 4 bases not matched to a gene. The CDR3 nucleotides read TGTGCCTGGTCCGGGACAGACTCTGGGGCCAACGTCCTGACTTTC. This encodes CAWSGTDSGANVLTF.

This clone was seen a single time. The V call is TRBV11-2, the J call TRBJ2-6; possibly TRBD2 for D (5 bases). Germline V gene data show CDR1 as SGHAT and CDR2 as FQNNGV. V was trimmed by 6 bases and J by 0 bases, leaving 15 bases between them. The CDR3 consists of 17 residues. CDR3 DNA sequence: TGTGCCAGCAGTGAGGGTCTAGTACTCTCTGGGGCCAACGTCCTGACTTTC. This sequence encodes CASSEGLVLSGANVLTF.

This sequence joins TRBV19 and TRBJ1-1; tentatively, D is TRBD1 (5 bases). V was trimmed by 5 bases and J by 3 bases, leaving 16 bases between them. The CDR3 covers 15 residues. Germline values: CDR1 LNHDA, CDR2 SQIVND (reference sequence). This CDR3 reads CASSDGTLRHTEAFF. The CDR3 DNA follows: TGTGCCAGTAGTGACGGGACTCTAAGACACACTGAAGCTTTCTTT.

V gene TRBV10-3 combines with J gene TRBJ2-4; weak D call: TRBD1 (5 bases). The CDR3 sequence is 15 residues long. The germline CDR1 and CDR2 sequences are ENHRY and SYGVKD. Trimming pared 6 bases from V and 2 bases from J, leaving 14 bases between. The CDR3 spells CAIRRPQETKNIQYF. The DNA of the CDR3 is TGTGCCATCAGACGACCACAGGAGACCAAAAACATTCAGTACTTC.

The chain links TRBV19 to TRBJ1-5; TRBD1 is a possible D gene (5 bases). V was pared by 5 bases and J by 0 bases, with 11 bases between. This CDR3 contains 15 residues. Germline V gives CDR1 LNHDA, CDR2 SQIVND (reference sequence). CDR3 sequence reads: CASSGQGYSNQPQHF. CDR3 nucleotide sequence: TGTGCCAGTAGTGGGCAGGGTTATAGCAATCAGCCCCAGCATTTT.

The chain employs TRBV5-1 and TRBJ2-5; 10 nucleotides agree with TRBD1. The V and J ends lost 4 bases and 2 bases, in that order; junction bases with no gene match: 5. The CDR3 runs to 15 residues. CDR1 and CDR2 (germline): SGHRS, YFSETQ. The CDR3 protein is CASSPGDRGQETQYF. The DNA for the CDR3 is TGCGCCAGCAGCCCTGGGGACAGGGGTCAAGAGACCCAGTACTTC.

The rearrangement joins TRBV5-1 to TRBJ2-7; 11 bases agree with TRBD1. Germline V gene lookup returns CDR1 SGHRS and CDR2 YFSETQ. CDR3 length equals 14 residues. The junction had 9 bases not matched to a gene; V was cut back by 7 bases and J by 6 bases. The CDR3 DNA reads TGCGCCAGCTCGATAGGGACAGGGGGTTTCGAGCAGTACTTC. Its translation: CASSIGTGGFEQYF.

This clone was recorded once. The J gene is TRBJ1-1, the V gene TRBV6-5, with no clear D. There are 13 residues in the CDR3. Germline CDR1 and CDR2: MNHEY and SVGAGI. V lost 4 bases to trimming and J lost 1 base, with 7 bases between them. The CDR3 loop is CASSWVANTEAFF. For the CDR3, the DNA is TGTGCCAGCAGTTGGGTAGCGAACACTGAAGCTTTCTTT.

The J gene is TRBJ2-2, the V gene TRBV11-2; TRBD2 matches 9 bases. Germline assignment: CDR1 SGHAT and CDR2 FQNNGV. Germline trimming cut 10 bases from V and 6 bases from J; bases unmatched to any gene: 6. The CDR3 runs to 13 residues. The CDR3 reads CATSRGGSGELFF. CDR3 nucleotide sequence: TGTGCCACGTCGCGGGGGGGCTCCGGGGAGCTGTTTTTT. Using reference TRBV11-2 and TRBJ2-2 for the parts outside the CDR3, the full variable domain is EAGVAQSPRYKIIEKRQSVAFWCNPISGHATLYWYQQILGQGPKLLIQFQNNGVVDDSQLPKDRFSAERLKGVDSTLKIQPAKLEDSAVYLCATSRGGSGELFFGEGSRLTVL.

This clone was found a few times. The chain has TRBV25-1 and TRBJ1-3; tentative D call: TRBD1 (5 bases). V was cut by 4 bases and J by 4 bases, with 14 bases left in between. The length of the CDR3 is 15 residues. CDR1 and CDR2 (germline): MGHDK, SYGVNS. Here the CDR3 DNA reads TGTGCCAGCAGTGCTAGCGGGGGACTAGGAAACACCATATATTTT. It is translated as CASSASGGLGNTIYF.

CDR3 region: CASSFQGPYNEQFF. The CDR3 DNA reads TGTGCCAGCAGCTTTCAGGGCCCCTACAATGAGCAGTTCTTC. The chain combines TRBV5-4 with TRBJ2-1, with a weak D call TRBD1 (5 bases). The V gene's germline CDR1 is SGHNT and CDR2 YYREEE (reference sequence). Trimming pared 2 bases from V and 2 bases from J, leaving 8 bases between. The CDR3 has 14 residues.

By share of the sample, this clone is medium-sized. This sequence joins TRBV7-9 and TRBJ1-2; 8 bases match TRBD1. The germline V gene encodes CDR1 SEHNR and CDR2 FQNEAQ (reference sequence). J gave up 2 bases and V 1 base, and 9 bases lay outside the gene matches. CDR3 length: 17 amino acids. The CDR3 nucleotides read TGTGCCAGCAGCTTAGTTGCGACAGGGGTGTCCAACTATGGCTACACCTTC. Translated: CASSLVATGVSNYGYTF.

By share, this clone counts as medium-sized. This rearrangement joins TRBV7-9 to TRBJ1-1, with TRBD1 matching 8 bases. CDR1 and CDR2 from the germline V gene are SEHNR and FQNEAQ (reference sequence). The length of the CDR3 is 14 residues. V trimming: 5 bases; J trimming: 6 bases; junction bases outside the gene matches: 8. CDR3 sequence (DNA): TGTGCCAGCAGCCAACAGGGGGTGGAGGCTGAAGCTTTCTTT. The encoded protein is CASSQQGVEAEAFF.

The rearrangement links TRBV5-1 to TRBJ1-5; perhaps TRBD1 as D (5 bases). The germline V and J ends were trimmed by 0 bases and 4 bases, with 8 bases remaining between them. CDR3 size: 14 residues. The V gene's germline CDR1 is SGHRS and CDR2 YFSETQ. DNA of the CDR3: TGCGCCAGCAGCTTGGAGGGGAATAATCAGCCCCAGCATTTT. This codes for CASSLEGNNQPQHF.

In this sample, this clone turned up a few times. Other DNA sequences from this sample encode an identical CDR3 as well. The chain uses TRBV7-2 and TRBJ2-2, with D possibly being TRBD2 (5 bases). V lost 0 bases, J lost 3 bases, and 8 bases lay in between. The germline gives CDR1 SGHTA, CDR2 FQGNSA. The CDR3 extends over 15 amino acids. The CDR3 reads CASSLAGVDTGELFF. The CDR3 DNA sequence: TGTGCCAGCAGCTTAGCCGGGGTTGACACCGGGGAGCTGTTTTTT.

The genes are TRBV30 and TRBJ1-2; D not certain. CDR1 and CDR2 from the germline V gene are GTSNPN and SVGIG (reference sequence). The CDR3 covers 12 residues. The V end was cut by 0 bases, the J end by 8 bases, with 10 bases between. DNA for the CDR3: TGTGCCTGGAGTGTACTCCTGGAGGGCTACACCTTC. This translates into CAWSVLLEGYTF. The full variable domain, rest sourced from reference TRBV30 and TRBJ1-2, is SQTIHQWPATLVQPVGSPLSLECTVEGTSNPNLYWYRQAAGRGLQLLFYSVGIGQISSEVPQNLSASRPQDRQFILSSKKLLLSDSGFYLCAWSVLLEGYTFGSGTRLTVV.

CDR3 sequence: CASSPQGANSYGYTF. DNA for the CDR3: TGTGCCAGCAGCCCACAGGGGGCGAATAGCTATGGCTACACCTTC. The chain recombines TRBV7-2 with TRBJ1-2; 9 bases map to TRBD1. Looked up from germline, CDR1 is SGHTA and CDR2 is FQGNSA. With V trimmed by 5 bases and J by 4 bases, 8 bases remained unmatched. This CDR3 region has 15 residues.

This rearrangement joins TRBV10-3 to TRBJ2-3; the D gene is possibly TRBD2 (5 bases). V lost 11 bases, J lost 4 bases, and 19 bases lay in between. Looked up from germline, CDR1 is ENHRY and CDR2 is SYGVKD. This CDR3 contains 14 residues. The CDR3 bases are TGTGCCGCCGGGGAAAATTGGCCCTCAGATACGCAGTATTTT. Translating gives CAAGENWPSDTQYF.

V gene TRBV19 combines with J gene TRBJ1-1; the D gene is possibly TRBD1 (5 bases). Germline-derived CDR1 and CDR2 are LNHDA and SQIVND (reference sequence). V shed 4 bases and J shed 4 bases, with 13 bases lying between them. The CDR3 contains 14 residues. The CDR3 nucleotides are TGTGCCAGTAGTACCTCTCCCGGGGGCACTGAAGCTTTCTTT. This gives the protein CASSTSPGGTEAFF.

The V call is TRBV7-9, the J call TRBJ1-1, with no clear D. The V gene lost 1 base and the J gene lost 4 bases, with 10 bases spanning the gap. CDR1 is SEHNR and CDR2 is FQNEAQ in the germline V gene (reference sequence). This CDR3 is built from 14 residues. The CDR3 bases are TGTGCCAGCAGCTTAGAAGTGCTAGGCACTGAAGCTTTCTTT. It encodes CASSLEVLGTEAFF. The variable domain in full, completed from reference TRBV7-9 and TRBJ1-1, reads DTGVSQNPRHKITKRGQNVTFRCDPISEHNRLYWYRQTLGQGPEFLTYFQNEAQLEKSRLLSDRFSAERPKGSFSTLEIQRTEQGDSAMYLCASSLEVLGTEAFFGQGTRLTVV.

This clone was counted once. In DNA, the CDR3 is TGTGCTAGTGACCCCGGACAGTCTCTGAACACTGAAGCTTTCTTT. Protein: CASDPGQSLNTEAFF. The genes are TRBV12-5 and TRBJ1-1; D is possibly TRBD1 (6 bases). Germline lookup yields CDR1 LGHNT and CDR2 FRNRAP. Deletions cut 7 bases from V and 0 bases from J, with 15 bases between. This CDR3 contains 15 residues.

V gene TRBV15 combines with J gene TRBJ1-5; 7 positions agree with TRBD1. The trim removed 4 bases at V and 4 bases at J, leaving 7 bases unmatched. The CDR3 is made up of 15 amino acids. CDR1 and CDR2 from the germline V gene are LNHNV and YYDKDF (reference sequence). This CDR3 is CATSKQGGNNQPQHF. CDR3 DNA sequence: TGTGCCACCAGCAAGCAAGGGGGCAATAATCAGCCCCAGCATTTT.

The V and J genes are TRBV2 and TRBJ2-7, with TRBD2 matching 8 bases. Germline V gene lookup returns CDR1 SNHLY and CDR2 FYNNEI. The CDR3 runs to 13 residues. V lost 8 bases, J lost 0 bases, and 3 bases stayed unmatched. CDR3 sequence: CASSGTSSYEQYF. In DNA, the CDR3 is TGTGCCAGCTCCGGGACTAGCTCCTACGAGCAGTACTTC.

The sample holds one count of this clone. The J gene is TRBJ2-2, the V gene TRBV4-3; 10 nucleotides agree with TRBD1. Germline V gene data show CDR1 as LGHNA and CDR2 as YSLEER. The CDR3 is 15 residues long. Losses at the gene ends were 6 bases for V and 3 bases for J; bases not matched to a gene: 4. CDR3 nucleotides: TGCGCCAGCAGAGAGGGGACAGGGGACACCGGGGAGCTGTTTTTT. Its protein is CASREGTGDTGELFF.

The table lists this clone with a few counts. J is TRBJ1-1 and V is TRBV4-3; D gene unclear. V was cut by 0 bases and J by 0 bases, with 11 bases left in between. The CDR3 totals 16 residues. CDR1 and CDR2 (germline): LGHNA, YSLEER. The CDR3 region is CASSQDPQNMNTEAFF. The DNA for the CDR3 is TGCGCCAGCAGCCAAGATCCCCAGAACATGAACACTGAAGCTTTCTTT.

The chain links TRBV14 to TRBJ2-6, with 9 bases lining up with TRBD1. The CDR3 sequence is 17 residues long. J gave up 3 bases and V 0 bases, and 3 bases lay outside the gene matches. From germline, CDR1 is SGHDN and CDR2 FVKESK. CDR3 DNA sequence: TGTGCCAGCAGCCAAGATTACAGGGGGCGTGGGGCCAACGTCCTGACTTTC. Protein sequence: CASSQDYRGRGANVLTF.

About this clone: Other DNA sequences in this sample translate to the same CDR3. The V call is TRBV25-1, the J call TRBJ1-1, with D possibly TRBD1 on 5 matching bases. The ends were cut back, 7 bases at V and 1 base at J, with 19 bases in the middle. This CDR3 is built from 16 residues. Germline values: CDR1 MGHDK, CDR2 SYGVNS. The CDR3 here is CASTREKREQNTEAFF. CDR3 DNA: TGTGCCAGCACCAGGGAAAAACGGGAGCAGAACACTGAAGCTTTCTTT. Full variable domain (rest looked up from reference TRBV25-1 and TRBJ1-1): EADIYQTPRYLVIGTGKKITLECSQTMGHDKMYWYQQDPGMELHLIHYSYGVNSTEKGDLSSESTVSRIRTEHFPLTLESARPSHTSQYLCASTREKREQNTEAFFGQGTRLTVV.

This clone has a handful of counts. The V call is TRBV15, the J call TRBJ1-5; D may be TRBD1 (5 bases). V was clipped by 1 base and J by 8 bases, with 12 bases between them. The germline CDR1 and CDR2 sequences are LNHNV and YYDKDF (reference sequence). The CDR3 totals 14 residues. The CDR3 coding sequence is TGTGCCACCAGCAGAGCTGGGTTCAGGGAGCCCCAGCATTTT. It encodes CATSRAGFREPQHF. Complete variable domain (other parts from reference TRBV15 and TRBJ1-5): DAMVIQNPRYQVTQFGKPVTLSCSQTLNHNVMYWYQQKSSQAPKLLFHYYDKDFNNEADTPDNFQSRRPNTSFCFLDIRSPGLGDTAMYLCATSRAGFREPQHFGDGTRLSIL.